This T cell receptor (beta chain) was sequenced during a study of blood T cell repertoires in COVID-19. As for the study in general: Sites in the United States, Italy and Spain provided acute and convalescent COVID-19 samples. The cDNA or gDNA used as material had been derived from T cells, B-cell-depleted T cells, or PBMCs.

With 3 bases removed from V and 4 bases from J, the gap between germline ends came to 6 bases. The CDR3 has 12 amino acids. The germline V gene has CDR1 MDHEN and CDR2 SYDVKM. This clone has a single count. Original handling: The assay estimated nucleated cells by amplifying reference gene primers. TCRdb's copy holds only in-frame clones and misses some; the assay was immunoSEQ multiplex PCR. V and J calls and clone size follow that table, whereas D and trimming were derived from the DNA. Found here are some 140,000 clones, roughly 90% of them singletons; the top ten hold approximately 2.3%. This sequence joins TRBV28 and TRBJ1-2; no clear D. The specimen sequenced was peripheral blood. The clonotype comes from a man aged 65 to 85 with active COVID-19. DNA for the CDR3: TGTGCCAGCAGTTTCCCCATCTATGGCTACACCTTC. Translated, it gives CASSFPIYGYTF.